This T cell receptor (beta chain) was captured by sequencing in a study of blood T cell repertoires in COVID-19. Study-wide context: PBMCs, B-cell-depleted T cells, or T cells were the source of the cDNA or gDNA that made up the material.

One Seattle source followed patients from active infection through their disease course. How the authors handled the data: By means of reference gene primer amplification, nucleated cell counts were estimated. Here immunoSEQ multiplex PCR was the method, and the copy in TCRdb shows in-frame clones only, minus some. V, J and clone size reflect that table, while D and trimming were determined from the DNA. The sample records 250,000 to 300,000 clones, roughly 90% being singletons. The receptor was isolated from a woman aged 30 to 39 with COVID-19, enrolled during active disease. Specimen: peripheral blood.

The CDR3 spells CASSGQEETQYF. DNA for the CDR3: TGTGCCAGCTCCGGACAGGAAGAGACCCAGTACTTC. This chain uses TRBV5-6 with TRBJ2-5, with TRBD1 matching over 7 bases. Unmatched junction bases numbered 3, after V lost 7 bases and J lost 3 bases. The CDR3 runs 12 residues. Germline-derived CDR1 and CDR2 are SGHDT and YYEEEE.